This paragraph reports one T cell receptor (beta chain). Method: immunoSEQ multiplex PCR; TCRdb's copy keeps in-frame clones and lacks some. The sample has 650,000 to 800,000 clones; over 80% are singletons. The data belong to a study of blood T cell repertoires in COVID-19. In the study overall: Specimens from acute and convalescent COVID-19 originated in the United States, Italy and Spain. Nucleic acid was either cDNA or gDNA, and it came from T cells, B-cell-depleted T cells, or PBMCs.

Sequenced input: peripheral blood. The TCR originated in a woman younger than 30 with acute or convalescent COVID-19.

The CDR3 region has the DNA TGTGCCAGCAGCCCCACAGGGGGGGGAACTGAAGCTTTCTTT. This gives the protein CASSPTGGGTEAFF. V gene TRBV2 combines with J gene TRBJ1-1; 8 bases align to TRBD1. CDR3 length: 14 amino acids. Germline values: CDR1 SNHLY, CDR2 FYNNEI. The trim removed 6 bases at V and 5 bases at J, leaving 8 bases unmatched.